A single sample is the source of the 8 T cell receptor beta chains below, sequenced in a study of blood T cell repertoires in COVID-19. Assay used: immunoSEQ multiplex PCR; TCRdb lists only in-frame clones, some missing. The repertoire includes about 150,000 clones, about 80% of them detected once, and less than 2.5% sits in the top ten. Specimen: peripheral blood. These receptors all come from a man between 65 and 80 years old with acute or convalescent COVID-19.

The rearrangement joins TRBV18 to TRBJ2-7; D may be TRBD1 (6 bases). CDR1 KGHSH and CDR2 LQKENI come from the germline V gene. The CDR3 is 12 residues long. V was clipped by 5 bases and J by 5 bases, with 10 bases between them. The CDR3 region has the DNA TGTGCCAGCTCAGCAGGGGTGGACGAGCAGTACTTC. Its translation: CASSAGVDEQYF. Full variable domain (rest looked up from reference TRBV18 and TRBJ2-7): NAGVMQNPRHLVRRRGQEARLRCSPMKGHSHVYWYRQLPEEGLKFMVYLQKENIIDESGMPKERFSAEFPKEGPSILRIQQVVRGDSAAYFCASSAGVDEQYFGPGTRLTVT.

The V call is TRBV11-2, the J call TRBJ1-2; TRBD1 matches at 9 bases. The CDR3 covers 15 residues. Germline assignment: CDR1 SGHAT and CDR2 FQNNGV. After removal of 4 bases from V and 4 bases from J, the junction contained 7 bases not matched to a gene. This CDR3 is CASSSGQGPIYGYTF. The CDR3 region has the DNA TGTGCCAGCAGCTCCGGACAGGGGCCAATCTATGGCTACACCTTC.

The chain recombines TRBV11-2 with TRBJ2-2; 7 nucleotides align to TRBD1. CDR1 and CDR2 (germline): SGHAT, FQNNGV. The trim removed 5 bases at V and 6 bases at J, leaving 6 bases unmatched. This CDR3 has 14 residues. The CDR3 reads CASSLDRESGELFF. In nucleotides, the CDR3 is TGTGCCAGCAGCCTCGACAGGGAGTCCGGGGAGCTGTTTTTT.

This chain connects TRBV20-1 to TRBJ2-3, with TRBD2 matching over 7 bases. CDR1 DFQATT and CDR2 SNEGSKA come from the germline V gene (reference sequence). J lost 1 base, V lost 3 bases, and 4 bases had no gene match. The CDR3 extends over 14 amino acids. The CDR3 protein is CSASSGLGTDTQYF. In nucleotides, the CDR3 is TGCAGTGCTAGTAGCGGGTTAGGCACAGATACGCAGTATTTT.

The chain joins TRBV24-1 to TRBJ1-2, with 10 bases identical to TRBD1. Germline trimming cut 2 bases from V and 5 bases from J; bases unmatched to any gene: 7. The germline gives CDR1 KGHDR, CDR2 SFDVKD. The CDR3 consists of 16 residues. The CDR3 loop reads CATSDSLGQGMYGYTF. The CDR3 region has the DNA TGTGCCACCAGTGATTCTTTGGGACAGGGGATGTATGGCTACACCTTC.

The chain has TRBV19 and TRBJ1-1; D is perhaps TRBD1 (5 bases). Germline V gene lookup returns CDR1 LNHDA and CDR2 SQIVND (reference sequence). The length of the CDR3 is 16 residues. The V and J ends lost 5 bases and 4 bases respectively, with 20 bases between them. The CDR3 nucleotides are TGTGCCAGTAGTCTCCTGACAATTGCGGGGACCACTGAAGCTTTCTTT. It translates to CASSLLTIAGTTEAFF. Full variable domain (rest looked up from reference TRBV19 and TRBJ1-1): DGGITQSPKYLFRKEGQNVTLSCEQNLNHDAMYWYRQDPGQGLRLIYYSQIVNDFQKGDIAEGYSVSREKKESFPLTVTSAQKNPTAFYLCASSLLTIAGTTEAFFGQGTRLTVV.

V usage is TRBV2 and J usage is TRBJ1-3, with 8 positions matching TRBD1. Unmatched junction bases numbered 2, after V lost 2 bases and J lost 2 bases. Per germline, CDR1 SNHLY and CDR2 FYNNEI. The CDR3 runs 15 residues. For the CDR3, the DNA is TGTGCCAGCAGTGAACAGACAGGGGCTGGAAACACCATATATTTT. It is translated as CASSEQTGAGNTIYF.

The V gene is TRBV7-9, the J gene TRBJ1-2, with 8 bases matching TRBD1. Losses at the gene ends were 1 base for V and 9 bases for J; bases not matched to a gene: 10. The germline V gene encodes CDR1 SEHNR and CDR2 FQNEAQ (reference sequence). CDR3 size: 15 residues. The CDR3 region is CASSLVMGTGTSYTF. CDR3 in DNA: TGTGCCAGCAGCTTAGTGATGGGGACAGGAACAAGCTACACCTTC. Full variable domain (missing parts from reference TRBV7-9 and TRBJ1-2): DTGVSQNPRHKITKRGQNVTFRCDPISEHNRLYWYRQTLGQGPEFLTYFQNEAQLEKSRLLSDRFSAERPKGSFSTLEIQRTEQGDSAMYLCASSLVMGTGTSYTFGSGTRLTVV.